These 2 T cell receptor beta chains came from one sample sequenced in a study of T cells expressing NK-cell markers. With the 5' RACE reads reprocessed, TCRdb shows one record per CDR3 protein and no DNA. The sample table includes some 300,000 distinct CDR3 sequences. The specimen was blood T cells: a sorted CD56 or NKG2C T cell subset, CD4+ or CD8+ T cells, or bulk PBMC T cells (not recorded which). The source of these receptors is a man aged 18 to 30 in good health.

The CDR3: CSARDVSGRGGDTQYF. This rearrangement joins TRBV20-1 to TRBJ2-3; TCRdb calls TRBD2, which cannot be checked without DNA. This CDR3 spans 16 amino acids. Germline V gene sequence: CDR1 DFQATT, CDR2 SNEGSKA (reference sequence).

V and J are TRBV3-1 and TRBJ1-1. Germline V gives CDR1 LGHDT, CDR2 YNNKEL (reference sequence). The CDR3 contains 13 residues. Here the CDR3 reads CASSQSAVTEAFF. Looking up the rest from reference TRBV3-1 and TRBJ1-1 gives the full variable domain: DTAVSQTPKYLVTQMGNDKSIKCEQNLGHDTMYWYKQDSKKFLKIMFSYNNKELIINETVPNRFSPKSPDKAHLNLHINSLELGDSAVYFCASSQSAVTEAFFGQGTRLTVV.